This T cell receptor (beta chain) was identified during a study of blood T cell repertoires in COVID-19. Whole-study context: Sites in the United States, Italy and Spain provided acute and convalescent COVID-19 samples. Sources were T cells, B-cell-depleted T cells, or PBMCs; the material itself was cDNA or gDNA.

This CDR3 spans 14 amino acids. Germline CDR1 KGHSH, CDR2 LQKENI. V was cut by 0 bases and J by 2 bases, with 7 bases left in between. Original handling: Amplification from reference gene primers served as the basis for estimated nucleated cell counts. The repertoire was sequenced with immunoSEQ multiplex PCR; TCRdb's copy has only in-frame clones and lacks some. The D gene and trimming were derived from the DNA, and the V and J assignments and clone size from that table. This sample yields fewer than 350,000 clones, of which approximately 86% are seen a single time; 9.4% belongs to the top ten. The sample was peripheral blood. The chain carries TRBV18 and TRBJ1-2, with D hard to call. This receptor was taken from a young man with active or convalescent COVID-19. This CDR3 is CASSPPASNYGYTF. CDR3 coding DNA: TGTGCCAGCTCACCACCTGCAAGCAACTATGGCTACACCTTC.